The sequence of this TCR beta chain was determined in a study of blood T cell repertoires in COVID-19. Whole-study context: Donors in the United States, Italy and Spain gave samples during acute or convalescent COVID-19. Sources were T cells, B-cell-depleted T cells, or PBMCs; the material itself was cDNA or gDNA.

Authors' methods: The authors estimated nucleated cell counts from reference gene primer amplification. Here immunoSEQ multiplex PCR was the method, and the copy in TCRdb shows in-frame clones only, minus some. V, J and clone size were drawn from that table, and D and trimming were deduced from the DNA. The sample carries around 100,000 clones, more than 80% recorded once. This sequence originates from a woman aged 60-75 years with acute or convalescent COVID-19. Sequencing was performed on peripheral blood.

The CDR3 loop reads CASRRDRLVRTDTQYF. Written as DNA, the CDR3 is TGTGCCAGCAGACGAGACAGGCTAGTTCGCACAGATACGCAGTATTTT. The rearrangement uses TRBV2 and TRBJ2-3, with D perhaps matching TRBD1 (6 bases). CDR3 length: 16 residues. CDR1 is SNHLY, CDR2 FYNNEI, per germline. V was shortened by 6 bases and J by 1 base, with 17 bases between the two germline ends.